The 5 T cell receptor beta chains below all came from one sample that was sequenced in a study of blood T cell repertoires in COVID-19. Measured with immunoSEQ multiplex PCR; TCRdb has only the in-frame clones, and not every one. The sample has more than 25,000 clones; about 82% are singletons. Sequenced: peripheral blood. The origin of the receptors is a man between 60 and 75 years old with active COVID-19.

The chain joins TRBV6-6 to TRBJ2-5; 8 bases map to TRBD2. CDR3 length: 15 residues. V was pared by 2 bases and J by 1 base, with 3 bases of the junction left unmatched. Germline CDR1 and CDR2: MNHNY and SVGAGI (reference sequence). CDR3 region: CASSYKAGVQETQYF. The DNA for the CDR3 is TGTGCCAGCAGTTACAAAGCGGGAGTCCAAGAGACCCAGTACTTC.

The chain joins TRBV5-1 to TRBJ1-4; a weak D match, TRBD1 (6 bases). CDR1 is SGHRS, CDR2 YFSETQ, per germline. V dropped 4 bases and J dropped 6 bases, with 16 bases sitting between them. The CDR3 contains 15 residues. This CDR3 is CASSNKDSSHEKLFF. CDR3 nucleotide sequence: TGCGCCAGCAGCAACAAGGACAGCTCCCATGAAAAACTGTTTTTT.

The chain joins TRBV6-6 to TRBJ2-7; 10 bases align to TRBD1. This CDR3 has 15 residues. J gave up 4 bases and V 4 bases, and 7 bases lay outside the gene matches. Germline values: CDR1 MNHNY, CDR2 SVGAGI (reference sequence). The CDR3 DNA follows: TGTGCCAGCAGTTCCCGGGACAGGGGACCTTACGAGCAGTACTTC. Its translation is CASSSRDRGPYEQYF.

The genes are TRBV5-4 and TRBJ2-3; the match to TRBD2 covers 9 bases. J was trimmed by 6 bases and V by 0 bases; bases with no gene match: 5. The germline gives CDR1 SGHNT, CDR2 YYREEE (reference sequence). The CDR3 has 15 amino acids. The CDR3, as DNA: TGTGCCAGCAGCTTGGGGGGCGGGAGGGCTGATACGCAGTATTTT. Its translation: CASSLGGGRADTQYF. The entire variable domain, with the rest obtained from reference TRBV5-4 and TRBJ2-3, is as follows: ETGVTQSPTHLIKTRGQQVTLRCSSQSGHNTVSWYQQALGQGPQFIFQYYREEENGRGNFPPRFSGLQFPNYSSELNVNALELDDSALYLCASSLGGGRADTQYFGPGTRLTVL.

The chain couples TRBV15 to TRBJ2-1; TRBD2 matches 12 bases. The CDR3 sequence is 19 residues long. V lost 0 bases and J lost 0; bases outside the gene matches: 6. Germline V gives CDR1 LNHNV, CDR2 YYDKDF (reference sequence). The CDR3 DNA reads as TGTGCCACCAGCAGAGAAGGAGGGACTAGCGGGTTCTCCTACAATGAGCAGTTCTTC. Translating it yields CATSREGGTSGFSYNEQFF.